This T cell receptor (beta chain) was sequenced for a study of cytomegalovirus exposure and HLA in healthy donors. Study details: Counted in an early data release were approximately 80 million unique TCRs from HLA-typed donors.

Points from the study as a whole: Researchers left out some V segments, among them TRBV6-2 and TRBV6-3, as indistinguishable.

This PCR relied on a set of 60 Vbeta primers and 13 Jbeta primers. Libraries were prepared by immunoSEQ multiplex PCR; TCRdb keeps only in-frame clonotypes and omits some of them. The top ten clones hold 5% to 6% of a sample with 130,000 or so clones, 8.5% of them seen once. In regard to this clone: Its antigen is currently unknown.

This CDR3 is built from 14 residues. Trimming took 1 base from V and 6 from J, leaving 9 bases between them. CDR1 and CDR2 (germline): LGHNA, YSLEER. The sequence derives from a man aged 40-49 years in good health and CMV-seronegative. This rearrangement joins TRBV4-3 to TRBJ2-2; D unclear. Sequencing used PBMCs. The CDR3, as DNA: TGCGCCAGCAGCCAAGCCCGGTCGGCCGGGGAGCTGTTTTTT. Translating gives CASSQARSAGELFF.